These 2 T cell receptor beta chains share one sample of origin, sequenced in a study of blood T cell repertoires in COVID-19. The data were produced by immunoSEQ multiplex PCR, yet TCRdb's version contains in-frame clones alone and is incomplete. The sample records around 620,000 clones, approximately 90% being singletons. What was sequenced was peripheral blood. The receptors come from a woman younger than 30 with acute or convalescent COVID-19.

The chain employs TRBV6-1 and TRBJ2-7; D remains unclear. V was cut by 3 bases and J by 1 base, with 4 bases left in between. The germline V gene has CDR1 MNHNS and CDR2 SASEGT. The CDR3 runs to 12 residues. As DNA, the CDR3 is TGTGCCAGCAGTGACGGGTCCTACGAGCAGTACTTC. This translates into CASSDGSYEQYF.

V is TRBV19 and J is TRBJ1-2, with a possible D match to TRBD1 (6 bases). This CDR3 is 14 amino acids long. Between the trimmed V and J ends, which lost 1 base and 8 bases, there was a span of 14 bases. Looked up from germline, CDR1 is LNHDA and CDR2 is SQIVND (reference sequence). The CDR3 coding sequence is TGTGCCAGTAGTATAGCGGCAGCAGGGGAGGGCTACACCTTC. This encodes CASSIAAAGEGYTF.